This paragraph covers one TCR beta chain sequence. Its antigen is not identified. The sample originates from a study of T cell responses to AZD1222 COVID-19 vaccine. Findings of the study overall: Among spike-specific TCRs, nearly half reportedly target unmutated variant regions. Baseline serology detected seropositivity in only 6 or 7 AZD1222 recipients. Donors skewed white British and female; clonal diversity was possibly underestimated.

Sequencing used immunoSEQ multiplex PCR; TCRdb keeps in-frame clones, though not all of them. The sample lists about 120,000 clones; around 85% were seen once. Germline values: CDR1 SEHNR, CDR2 FQNEAQ (reference sequence). The CDR3 length is 13 residues. V lost 5 bases and J 4 bases, leaving 11 bases between the germline ends. This chain connects TRBV7-9 to TRBJ1-2; D might be TRBD1 (6 bases). The input for sequencing was peripheral blood, taken on day 0 of AZD1222 vaccination. This TCR was recovered from an adult in good health. CDR3 sequence reads: CASSLSDSYGYTF. In DNA, the CDR3 is TGTGCCAGCAGCCTGTCGGACAGCTATGGCTACACCTTC.